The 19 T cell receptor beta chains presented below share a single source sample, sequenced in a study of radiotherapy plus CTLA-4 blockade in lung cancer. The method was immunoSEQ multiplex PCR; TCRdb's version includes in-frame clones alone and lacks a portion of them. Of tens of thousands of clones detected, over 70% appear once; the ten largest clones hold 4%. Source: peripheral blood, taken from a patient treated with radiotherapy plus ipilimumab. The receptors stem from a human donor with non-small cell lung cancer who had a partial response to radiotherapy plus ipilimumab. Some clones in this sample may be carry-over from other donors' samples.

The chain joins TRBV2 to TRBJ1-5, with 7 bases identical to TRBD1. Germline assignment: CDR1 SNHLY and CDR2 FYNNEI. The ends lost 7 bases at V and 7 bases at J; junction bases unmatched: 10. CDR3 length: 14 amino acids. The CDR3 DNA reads TGTGCCAGCACGACACAGGGGAGCAGGCAGCCCCAGCATTTT. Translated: CASTTQGSRQPQHF.

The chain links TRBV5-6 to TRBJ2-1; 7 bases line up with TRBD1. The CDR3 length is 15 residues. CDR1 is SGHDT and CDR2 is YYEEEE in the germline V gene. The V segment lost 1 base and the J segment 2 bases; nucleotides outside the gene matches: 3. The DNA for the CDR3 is TGTGCCAGCAGCTTGAGGGACAGAACCTACAATGAGCAGTTCTTC. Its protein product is CASSLRDRTYNEQFF.

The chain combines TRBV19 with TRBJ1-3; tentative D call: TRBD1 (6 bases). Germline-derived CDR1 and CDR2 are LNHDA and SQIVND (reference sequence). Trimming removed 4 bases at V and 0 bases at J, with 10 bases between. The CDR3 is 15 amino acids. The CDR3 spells CASSRGHSSGNTIYF. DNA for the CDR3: TGTGCCAGTAGTAGGGGACACTCCTCTGGAAACACCATATATTTT.

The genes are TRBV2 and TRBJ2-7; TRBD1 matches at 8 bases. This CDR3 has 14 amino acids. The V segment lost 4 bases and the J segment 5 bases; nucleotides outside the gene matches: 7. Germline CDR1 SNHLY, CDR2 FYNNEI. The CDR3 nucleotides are TGTGCCAGCAGTGGAAGCAGGACAGGGAACGAGCAGTACTTC. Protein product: CASSGSRTGNEQYF. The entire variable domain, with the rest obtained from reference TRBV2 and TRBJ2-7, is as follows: EPEVTQTPSHQVTQMGQEVILRCVPISNHLYFYWYRQILGQKVEFLVSFYNNEISEKSEIFDDQFSVERPDGSNFTLKIRSTKLEDSAMYFCASSGSRTGNEQYFGPGTRLTVT.

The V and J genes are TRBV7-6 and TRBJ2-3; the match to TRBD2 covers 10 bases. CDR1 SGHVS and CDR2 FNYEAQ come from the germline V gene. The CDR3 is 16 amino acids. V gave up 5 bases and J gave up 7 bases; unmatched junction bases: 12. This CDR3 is CASSLLAGDLGNTQYF. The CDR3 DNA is TGTGCCAGCAGCCTCCTAGCGGGAGATTTGGGGAATACGCAGTATTTT.

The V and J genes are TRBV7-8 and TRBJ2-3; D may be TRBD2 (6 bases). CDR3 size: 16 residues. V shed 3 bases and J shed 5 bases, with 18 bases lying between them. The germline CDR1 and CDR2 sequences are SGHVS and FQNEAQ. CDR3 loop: CASSLSIGRGEDTQYF. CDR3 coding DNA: TGTGCCAGCAGCTTGTCGATCGGGAGAGGAGAAGATACGCAGTATTTT.

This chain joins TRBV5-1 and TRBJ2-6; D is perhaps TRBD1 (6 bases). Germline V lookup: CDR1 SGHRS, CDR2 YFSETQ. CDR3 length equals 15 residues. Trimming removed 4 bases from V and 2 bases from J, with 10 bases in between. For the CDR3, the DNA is TGCGCCAGCAGCATACAGGGTGCTGGGGCCAACGTCCTGACTTTC. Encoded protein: CASSIQGAGANVLTF.

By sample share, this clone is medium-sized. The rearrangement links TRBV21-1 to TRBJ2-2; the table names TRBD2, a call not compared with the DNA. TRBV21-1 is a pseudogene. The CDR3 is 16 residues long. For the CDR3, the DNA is TGTGCCAGCAGCAAAGGAGAGGGCCCCAACACCGGGGAGCTGTTTTTT. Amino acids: CASSKGEGPNTGELFF.

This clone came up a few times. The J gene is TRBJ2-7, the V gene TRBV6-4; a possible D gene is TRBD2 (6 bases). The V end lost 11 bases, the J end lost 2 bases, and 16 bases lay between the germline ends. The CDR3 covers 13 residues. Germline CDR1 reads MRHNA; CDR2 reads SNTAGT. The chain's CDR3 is CAEEGTATYEQYF. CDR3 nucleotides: TGTGCCGAGGAGGGAACGGCTACCTACGAGCAGTACTTC.

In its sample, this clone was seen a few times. The CDR3, as DNA: TGCAGCGTTGTGAAGGGGGCCGGTGAAAAACTGTTTTTT. Its translation is CSVVKGAGEKLFF. This chain links TRBV29-1 with TRBJ1-4, with 7 bases fitting TRBD1. Losses at the gene ends were 4 bases for V and 7 bases for J; bases not matched to a gene: 6. Germline lookup yields CDR1 SQVTM and CDR2 ANQGSEA. CDR3 size: 13 residues.

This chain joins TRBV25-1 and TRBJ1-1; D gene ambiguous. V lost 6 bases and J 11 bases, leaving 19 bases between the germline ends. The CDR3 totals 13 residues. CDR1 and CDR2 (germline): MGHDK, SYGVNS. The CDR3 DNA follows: TGTGCCAGCAGGGGCGCGCCGGGATGGTCGGCTTTCTTT. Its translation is CASRGAPGWSAFF.

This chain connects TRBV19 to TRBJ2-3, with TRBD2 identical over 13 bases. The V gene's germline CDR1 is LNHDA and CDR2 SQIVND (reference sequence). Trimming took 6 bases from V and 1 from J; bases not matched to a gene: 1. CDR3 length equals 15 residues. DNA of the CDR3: TGTGCCAGTAGGGGACTAGCGGGACGCACAGATACGCAGTATTTT. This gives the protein CASRGLAGRTDTQYF.

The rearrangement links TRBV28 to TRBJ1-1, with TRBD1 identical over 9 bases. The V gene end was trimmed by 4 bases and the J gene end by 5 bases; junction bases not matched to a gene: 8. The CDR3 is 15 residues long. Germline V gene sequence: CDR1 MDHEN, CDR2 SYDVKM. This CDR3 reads CASSYTGGARTEAFF. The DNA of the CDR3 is TGTGCCAGCAGTTACACAGGGGGCGCGAGGACTGAAGCTTTCTTT.

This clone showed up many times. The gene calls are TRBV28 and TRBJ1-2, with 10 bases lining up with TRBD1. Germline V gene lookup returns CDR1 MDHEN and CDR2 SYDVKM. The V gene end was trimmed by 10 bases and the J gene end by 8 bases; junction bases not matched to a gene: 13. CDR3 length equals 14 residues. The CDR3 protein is CATARDRGLFGYTF. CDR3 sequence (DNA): TGTGCCACCGCACGAGACAGGGGGCTGTTCGGCTACACCTTC.

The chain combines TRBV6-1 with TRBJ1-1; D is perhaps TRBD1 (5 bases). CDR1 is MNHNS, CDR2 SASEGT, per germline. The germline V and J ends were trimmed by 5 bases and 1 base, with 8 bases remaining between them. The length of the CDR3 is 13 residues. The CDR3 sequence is CASSSQGNTEAFF. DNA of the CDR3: TGTGCCAGCAGTTCGCAGGGGAACACTGAAGCTTTCTTT.

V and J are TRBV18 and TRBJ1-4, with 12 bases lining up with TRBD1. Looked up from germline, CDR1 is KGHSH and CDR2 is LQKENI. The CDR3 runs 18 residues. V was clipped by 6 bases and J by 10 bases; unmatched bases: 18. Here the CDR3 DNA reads TGTGCCAGCTCCCCGACGGGTTCCGGGACAGGGGGCGCAGGAAAACTGTTTTTT. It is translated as CASSPTGSGTGGAGKLFF.

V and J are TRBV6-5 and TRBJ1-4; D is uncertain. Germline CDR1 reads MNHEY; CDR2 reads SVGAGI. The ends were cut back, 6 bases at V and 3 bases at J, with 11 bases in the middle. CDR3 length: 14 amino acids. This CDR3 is CASSLREANEKLFF. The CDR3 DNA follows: TGTGCCAGCAGCCTTCGGGAGGCTAATGAAAAACTGTTTTTT.

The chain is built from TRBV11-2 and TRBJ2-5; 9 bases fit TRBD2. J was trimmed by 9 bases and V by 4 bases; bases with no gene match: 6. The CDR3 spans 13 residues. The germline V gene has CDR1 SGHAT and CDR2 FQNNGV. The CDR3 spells CASSSQRGVPQYF. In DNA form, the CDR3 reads TGTGCCAGCAGCTCCCAGCGGGGGGTGCCCCAGTACTTC.

CDR3 DNA: TGTGCCAGCAGTATTAGCGGGGTTTCCTACAATGAGCAGTTCTTC. Its translation is CASSISGVSYNEQFF. The chain is built from TRBV2 and TRBJ2-1; 8 nucleotides agree with TRBD2. Trimming at V came to 5 bases and at J to 1 base, leaving 4 bases not matched to a gene. The CDR3 covers 15 residues. Germline CDR1 reads SNHLY; CDR2 reads FYNNEI.